The source of this TCR beta chain is a study of blood T cell repertoires in COVID-19. Under the authors' procedure: Estimates of nucleated cell counts were drawn from the amplification of reference gene primers. TCRdb's table, derived via immunoSEQ multiplex PCR, lists solely in-frame clones and lacks some. That table furnishes V, J and clone size, whereas the DNA furnished D and trimming. The profile shows tens of thousands of clones, 70% to 85% of them singletons. Looked up from germline, CDR1 is ENHRY and CDR2 is SYGVKD. The CDR3 covers 15 residues. The V segment lost 5 bases and the J segment 3 bases; nucleotides outside the gene matches: 5.

The chain employs TRBV10-3 and TRBJ1-4; 8 bases line up with TRBD1. This clonotype originated in a man aged 45 to 65 with acute or convalescent COVID-19. The sample taken for sequencing was peripheral blood. The CDR3: CAISSTTGANEKLFF. The CDR3 bases are TGTGCCATCAGTTCCACGACAGGGGCTAATGAAAAACTGTTTTTT.